The 30 T cell receptor beta chains listed next were all sequenced from one sample in a study of blood T cells in healthy people across ages. A J-beta primer mix and a sample-barcoded 5' primer were used in a second PCR of about 7 to 12 cycles. TCRdb reprocessed the 5' RACE reads via MiXCR and lists one record per CDR3 protein. Here the sample spans some 1 million distinct CDR3 sequences, more than 40% being singletons. Input material: blood. The receptor source for this set is a woman aged 55-69 years in good health.

This clonotype was seen repeatedly, ten times or more. This rearrangement joins TRBV28 to TRBJ2-5; 9 bases are a match to TRBD1. This CDR3 has 13 residues. Germline lookup yields CDR1 MDHEN and CDR2 SYDVKM. Trimming took 6 bases from V and 5 from J; bases not matched to a gene: 4. The CDR3 region has the DNA TGTGCCAGCAGCTTCGGACAGGGGGAGACCCAGTACTTC. Translated: CASSFGQGETQYF.

This clonotype showed up just a few times. The chain recombines TRBV5-1 with TRBJ2-6; a weak D match, TRBD2 (5 bases). From germline, CDR1 is SGHRS and CDR2 YFSETQ. The CDR3 length is 16 residues. The V gene lost 4 bases and the J gene lost 4 bases, with 15 bases spanning the gap. In DNA, the CDR3 is TGCGCCAGCAGCGCACCACTAGGTGTGGGGGCCAACGTCCTGACTTTC. This encodes CASSAPLGVGANVLTF.

V gene TRBV9 combines with J gene TRBJ2-7; TRBD2 matches 7 bases. The V gene end was trimmed by 4 bases and the J gene end by 5 bases; junction bases not matched to a gene: 21. Germline V gene lookup returns CDR1 SGDLS and CDR2 YYNGEE. The CDR3 length is 18 residues. The CDR3 protein is CASSPGGGGSFNPHEQYF. CDR3 nucleotides: TGTGCCAGCAGCCCGGGGGGAGGTGGTTCGTTCAACCCCCACGAGCAGTACTTC.

The chain couples TRBV10-3 to TRBJ1-2, with D possibly TRBD1 on 5 matching bases. V was cut by 4 bases and J by 4 bases, with 19 bases left in between. The germline V gene has CDR1 ENHRY and CDR2 SYGVKD. CDR3 length: 16 amino acids. This chain's CDR3 is CAISATTPGTPYGYTF. In DNA form, the CDR3 reads TGTGCCATCAGTGCTACAACCCCCGGGACCCCCTATGGCTACACCTTC.

The rearrangement joins TRBV5-1 to TRBJ1-1, with D tentatively TRBD1 (5 bases). Trimming pared 3 bases from V and 11 bases from J, leaving 14 bases between. The germline gives CDR1 SGHRS, CDR2 YFSETQ. The CDR3 spans 12 residues. CDR3 sequence: CASSSDRSEAFF. CDR3 nucleotides: TGCGCCAGCAGCTCCGACAGAAGTGAGGCTTTCTTT.

The sample holds a few counts of this clonotype. V and J are TRBV24-1 and TRBJ2-3; 7 bases are a match to TRBD2. Per the germline V gene, CDR1 is KGHDR and CDR2 is SFDVKD. After removal of 2 bases from V and 6 bases from J, the junction contained 4 bases not matched to a gene. CDR3 length: 14 residues. CDR3 region: CATSDSAGGDTQYF. CDR3 bases: TGTGCCACCAGTGATTCCGCCGGGGGGGATACGCAGTATTTT.

This chain uses TRBV9 with TRBJ2-5; 8 nucleotides line up with TRBD1. This CDR3 contains 16 residues. J was trimmed by 2 bases and V by 3 bases; bases with no gene match: 9. Germline V gene sequence: CDR1 SGDLS, CDR2 YYNGEE. CDR3 sequence reads: CASSAQPGQEQETQYF. The DNA of the CDR3 is TGTGCCAGCAGCGCTCAACCGGGACAGGAGCAAGAGACCCAGTACTTC.

This clonotype has just a few counts. The chain is built from TRBV2 and TRBJ2-1, with D perhaps TRBD1 (5 bases). This CDR3 is built from 14 residues. The V end was cut by 6 bases, the J end by 9 bases, with 18 bases between. Germline loops: CDR1 SNHLY, CDR2 FYNNEI. The CDR3 region is CASSPGQGVGEQFF. In DNA form, the CDR3 reads TGTGCCAGCAGCCCCGGGCAGGGCGTGGGTGAGCAGTTCTTC.

This rearrangement joins TRBV10-2 to TRBJ2-5; the D gene is possibly TRBD1 (5 bases). The J call may be mistaken, given a closer DNA end match to TRBJ2-7. The length of the CDR3 is 14 residues. CDR1 WSHSY and CDR2 SAAADI come from the germline V gene. The CDR3 spells CASSDTGNLYEQYF. The DNA of the CDR3 is TGCGCCAGCAGTGATACAGGCAACCTCTACGAGCAGTACTTC.

This clonotype was counted only a few times. One end of the junction is discordant with germline, which a read error may explain. CDR3 sequence reads: CASSLAPAGAETQYF. Here the CDR3 DNA reads TGTGCCAGCAGCTTAGCGCCGGCAGGGGCAGAAACGCAGTATTTT. V and J are TRBV7-9 and TRBJ2-3; D may be TRBD1 (6 bases). CDR3 length: 15 amino acids. The V gene's germline CDR1 is SEHNR and CDR2 FQNEAQ (reference sequence).

About this clonotype: At one boundary the junction diverges from the germline segment, which might be a read error. As DNA, the CDR3 is TGTGCCATCAGTGGGTCTGGGGCCAACGTCCCGACTTTC. It codes for CAISGSGANVPTF. The chain recombines TRBV10-3 with TRBJ2-6; possibly TRBD1 for D (5 bases). From germline, CDR1 is ENHRY and CDR2 SYGVKD. The CDR3 has 13 amino acids.

At least ten counts were recorded for this clonotype. The J gene is TRBJ2-7, the V gene TRBV4-1; 8 nucleotides align to TRBD2. The CDR3 contains 14 residues. The ends lost 8 bases at V and 0 bases at J; junction bases unmatched: 6. CDR1 is MGHRA and CDR2 is YSYEKL in the germline V gene. Here the CDR3 DNA reads TGCGCCAGCCGAAGTACTAGCGGCTCCTACGAGCAGTACTTC. Translated, it gives CASRSTSGSYEQYF.

The chain joins TRBV6-6 to TRBJ2-6; no clear D gene. The germline gives CDR1 MNHNY, CDR2 SVGAGI (reference sequence). V shed 2 bases and J shed 0 bases, with 8 bases lying between them. The length of the CDR3 is 16 residues. The CDR3 DNA reads TGTGCCAGCAGTTACGATGCGAGCTCTGGGGCCAACGTCCTGACTTTC. This translates into CASSYDASSGANVLTF.

V gene TRBV5-1 combines with J gene TRBJ1-1, with 7 bases identical to TRBD1. The CDR3 is 14 amino acids. J lost 5 bases, V lost 0 bases, and 4 bases had no gene match. Germline CDR1 reads SGHRS; CDR2 reads YFSETQ. The CDR3 loop reads CASSLDRGATEAFF. CDR3 sequence (DNA): TGCGCCAGCAGCTTGGACAGGGGCGCGACTGAAGCTTTCTTT.

CDR3 loop: CASSKGGMRERFSRAYNEQYF. In nucleotides, the CDR3 is TGTGCCAGCAGCAAAGGTGGGATGAGGGAAAGATTTAGCAGGGCCTACAATGAGCAGTACTTC. The rearrangement joins TRBV21-1 to TRBJ2-7; TRBD2 was called by the table and not checked on the DNA. TRBV21-1 is a known pseudogene. This CDR3 is 21 amino acids long.

In nucleotides, the CDR3 is TGTGCCAGCAGTGTAGTCGGAAGCGCCGCCTACGAGCAGTACTTC. Amino acids: CASSVVGSAAYEQYF. The chain has TRBV2 and TRBJ2-7; D unresolved. The CDR3 contains 15 residues. Germline-derived CDR1 and CDR2 are SNHLY and FYNNEI. V was shortened by 4 bases and J by 2 bases, with 15 bases between the two germline ends.

V gene TRBV6-5 combines with J gene TRBJ2-7, with D maybe TRBD1 (6 bases). Looked up from germline, CDR1 is MNHEY and CDR2 is SVGAGI. Trimming left V 5 bases short and J 3 bases short, with 14 bases between. This CDR3 spans 14 amino acids. The CDR3 DNA follows: TGTGCCAGCAGTGGCCCAGGGGACATCTACGAGCAGTACTTC. Translated: CASSGPGDIYEQYF.

The chain links TRBV20-1 to TRBJ2-5; D perhaps matches TRBD1 (6 bases). The DNA end favors TRBJ2-1, so the J call may be wrong. The germline CDR1 and CDR2 sequences are DFQATT and SNEGSKA (reference sequence). The CDR3 is 12 residues long. The CDR3 DNA reads TGCAGTGCCAGACAGGCCGGAGAGACCCAGTTCTTC. It translates to CSARQAGETQFF.

The V and J genes are TRBV29-1 and TRBJ2-7, with D perhaps TRBD2 (5 bases). The germline CDR1 and CDR2 sequences are SQVTM and ANQGSEA. The CDR3 extends over 12 amino acids. Trimming took off 2 bases at V and 6 bases at J, with 11 bases between the two ends. CDR3 residues: CSVERDYSEQYF. In DNA, the CDR3 is TGCAGCGTTGAAAGAGACTATTCCGAGCAGTACTTC.

The chain uses TRBV20-1 and TRBJ2-5; TRBD1 aligns across 10 bases. Germline trimming cut 6 bases from V and 5 bases from J; bases unmatched to any gene: 6. The CDR3 extends over 13 amino acids. The V gene's germline CDR1 is DFQATT and CDR2 SNEGSKA (reference sequence). CDR3 residues: CSALGQGPETQYF. DNA of the CDR3: TGCAGTGCCCTGGGACAGGGGCCGGAGACCCAGTACTTC.

This clonotype was seen a few times. The chain has TRBV9 and TRBJ1-2, with TRBD1 matching 8 bases. Germline V gene lookup returns CDR1 SGDLS and CDR2 YYNGEE. The CDR3 has 14 amino acids. Unmatched junction bases numbered 8, after V lost 3 bases and J lost 7 bases. CDR3 sequence reads: CASSAEQGGRGYTF. The CDR3 nucleotides read TGTGCCAGCAGCGCCGAACAGGGGGGGCGTGGCTACACCTTC.

This clonotype has more than one count but fewer than ten. The J gene is TRBJ2-7, the V gene TRBV7-9; 11 nucleotides agree with TRBD2. The CDR3 is made up of 14 amino acids. V was clipped by 9 bases and J by 6 bases; unmatched bases: 10. Germline V gene lookup returns CDR1 SEHNR and CDR2 FQNEAQ (reference sequence). DNA for the CDR3: TGTGCCAGTAAACCTACCGGGACTAGCGGCGAGCAGTACTTC. This sequence encodes CASKPTGTSGEQYF.

The chain employs TRBV3-1 and TRBJ1-1; 7 bases map to TRBD1. The CDR3 sequence is 15 residues long. V was pared by 1 base and J by 6 bases, with 8 bases of the junction left unmatched. Germline assignment: CDR1 LGHDT and CDR2 YNNKEL (reference sequence). CDR3 bases: TGTGCCAGCAGCCAAGCAGGGCAGGGGGGCGCTGAAGCTTTCTTT. This encodes CASSQAGQGGAEAFF.

V is TRBV11-1 and J is TRBJ2-7, with 7 bases matching TRBD1. CDR3 length equals 15 residues. The V segment lost 2 bases and the J segment 4 bases; nucleotides outside the gene matches: 8. Germline V gene lookup returns CDR1 SGHAT and CDR2 FQDESV (reference sequence). Written as DNA, the CDR3 is TGTGCCAGCAGCTTATCCGGGACAGTAGGATACGAGCAGTACTTC. Protein product: CASSLSGTVGYEQYF.

The CDR3 region is CASIYMGGGINTEAFF. The CDR3 DNA reads as TGTGCCAGCATCTATATGGGAGGAGGAATCAACACTGAAGCTTTCTTT. The rearrangement uses TRBV5-6 and TRBJ1-1; unclear D gene. CDR3 length: 16 residues. The V gene lost 6 bases and the J gene lost 2 bases, with 20 bases spanning the gap. CDR1 SGHDT and CDR2 YYEEEE come from the germline V gene. Complete variable domain (other parts from reference TRBV5-6 and TRBJ1-1): DAGVTQSPTHLIKTRGQQVTLRCSPKSGHDTVSWYQQALGQGPQFIFQYYEEEERQRGNFPDRFSGHQFPNYSSELNVNALLLGDSALYLCASIYMGGGINTEAFFGQGTRLTVV.

The J gene is TRBJ2-1, the V gene TRBV7-8; D not resolved. This CDR3 region has 15 residues. Germline CDR1 is SGHVS and CDR2 is FQNEAQ. V was cut by 0 bases and J by 3 bases, with 9 bases left in between. CDR3: CASSLALSGYNEQFF. The CDR3 bases are TGTGCCAGCAGCTTAGCCCTATCCGGCTACAATGAGCAGTTCTTC.

J is TRBJ2-7 and V is TRBV18; 9 bases are shared with TRBD1. The CDR3 extends over 15 amino acids. Germline CDR1 reads KGHSH; CDR2 reads LQKENI. Unmatched junction bases numbered 8, after V lost 6 bases and J lost 2 bases. The CDR3 region is CASSRIRDRAYEQYF. CDR3 DNA sequence: TGTGCCAGCTCCCGGATTCGGGACAGGGCCTACGAGCAGTACTTC.

The chain has TRBV7-9 and TRBJ2-3; 8 bases agree with TRBD1. Trimming removed 3 bases from V and 6 bases from J; junction bases left unmatched: 14. Germline-derived CDR1 and CDR2 are SEHNR and FQNEAQ (reference sequence). The CDR3 has 17 residues. The CDR3 loop reads CASSFQSSRQGRDTQYF. CDR3 in DNA: TGTGCCAGCAGCTTTCAGTCGTCGAGACAGGGGCGGGATACGCAGTATTTT. Variable domain in full (rest from reference TRBV7-9 and TRBJ2-3): DTGVSQNPRHKITKRGQNVTFRCDPISEHNRLYWYRQTLGQGPEFLTYFQNEAQLEKSRLLSDRFSAERPKGSFSTLEIQRTEQGDSAMYLCASSFQSSRQGRDTQYFGPGTRLTVL.

The chain employs TRBV18 and TRBJ1-5; no clear D gene. There are 14 residues in the CDR3. Trimming shortened V by 1 base and J by 5 bases, and 9 bases separated the two germline ends. Germline lookup yields CDR1 KGHSH and CDR2 LQKENI. CDR3 coding DNA: TGTGCCAGCTCACCACACCTCAACGATCAGCCCCAGCATTTT. Amino acids: CASSPHLNDQPQHF.

This chain connects TRBV5-6 to TRBJ2-3, with 7 bases fitting TRBD2. Losses at the gene ends were 3 bases for V and 6 bases for J; bases not matched to a gene: 10. CDR1 and CDR2 (germline): SGHDT, YYEEEE. The CDR3 spans 15 residues. CDR3 sequence: CASSSLAETLDTQYF. The CDR3 DNA follows: TGTGCCAGCAGCTCCCTAGCGGAAACTCTGGATACGCAGTATTTT.